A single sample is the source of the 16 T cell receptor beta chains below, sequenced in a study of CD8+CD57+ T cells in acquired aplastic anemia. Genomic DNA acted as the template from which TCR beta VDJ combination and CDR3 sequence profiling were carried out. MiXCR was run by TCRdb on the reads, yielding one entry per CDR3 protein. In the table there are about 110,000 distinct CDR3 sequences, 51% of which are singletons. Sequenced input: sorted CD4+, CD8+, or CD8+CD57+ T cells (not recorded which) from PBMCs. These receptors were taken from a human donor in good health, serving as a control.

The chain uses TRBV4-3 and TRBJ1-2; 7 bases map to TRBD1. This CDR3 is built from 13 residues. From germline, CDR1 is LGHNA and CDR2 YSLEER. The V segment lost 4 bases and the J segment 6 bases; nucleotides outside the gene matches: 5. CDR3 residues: CASSRKGGDGYTF. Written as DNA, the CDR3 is TGCGCCAGCAGCCGGAAAGGGGGCGATGGCTACACCTTC.

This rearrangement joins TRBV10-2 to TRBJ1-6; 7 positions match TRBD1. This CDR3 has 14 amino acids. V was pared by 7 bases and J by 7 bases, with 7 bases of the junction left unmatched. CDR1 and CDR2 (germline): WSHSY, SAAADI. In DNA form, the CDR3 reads TGCGCCAGCACGGGGACAGCCCGAAATTCACCCCTCCACTTT. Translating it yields CASTGTARNSPLHF.

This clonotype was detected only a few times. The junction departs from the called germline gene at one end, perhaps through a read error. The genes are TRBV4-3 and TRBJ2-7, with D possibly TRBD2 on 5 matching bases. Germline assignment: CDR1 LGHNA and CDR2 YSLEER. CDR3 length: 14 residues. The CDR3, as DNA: TGCCCCAGCGGCCACCTAGTGGGCTCCTACGAGCAGTACTTC. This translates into CPSGHLVGSYEQYF.

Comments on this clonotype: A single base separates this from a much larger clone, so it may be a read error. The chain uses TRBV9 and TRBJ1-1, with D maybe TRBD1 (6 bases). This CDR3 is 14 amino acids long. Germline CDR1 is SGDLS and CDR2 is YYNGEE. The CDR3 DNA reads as TGTGCCAACAGCGTGGGACACCCGAACACTGAAGCTTTCTTT. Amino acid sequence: CANSVGHPNTEAFF.

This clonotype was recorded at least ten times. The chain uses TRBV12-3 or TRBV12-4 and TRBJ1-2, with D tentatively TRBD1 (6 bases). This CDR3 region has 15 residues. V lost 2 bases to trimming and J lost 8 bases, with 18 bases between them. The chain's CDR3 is CASSLWGGGGGGYTF. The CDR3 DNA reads TGTGCCAGCAGTTTATGGGGGGGCGGCGGCGGAGGCTACACCTTC.

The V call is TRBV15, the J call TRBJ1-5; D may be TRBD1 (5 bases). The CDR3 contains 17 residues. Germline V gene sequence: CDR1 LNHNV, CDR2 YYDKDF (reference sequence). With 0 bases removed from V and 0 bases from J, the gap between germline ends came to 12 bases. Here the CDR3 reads CATSRDGAEYSNQPQHF. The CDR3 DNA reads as TGTGCCACCAGCAGAGATGGGGCGGAATATAGCAATCAGCCCCAGCATTTT.

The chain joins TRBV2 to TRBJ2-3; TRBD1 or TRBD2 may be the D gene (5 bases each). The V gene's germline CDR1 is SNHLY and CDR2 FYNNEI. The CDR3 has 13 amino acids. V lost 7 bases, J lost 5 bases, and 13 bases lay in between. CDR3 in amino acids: CASMGVEGDTQYF. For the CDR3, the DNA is TGTGCCAGCATGGGGGTAGAGGGAGATACGCAGTATTTT.

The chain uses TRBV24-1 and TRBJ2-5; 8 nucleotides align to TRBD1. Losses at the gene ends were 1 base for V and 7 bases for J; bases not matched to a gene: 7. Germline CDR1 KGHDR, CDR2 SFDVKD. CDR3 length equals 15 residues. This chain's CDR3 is CATSDFGGQGLTQYF. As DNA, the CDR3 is TGTGCCACCAGTGATTTCGGCGGACAGGGATTGACCCAGTACTTC.

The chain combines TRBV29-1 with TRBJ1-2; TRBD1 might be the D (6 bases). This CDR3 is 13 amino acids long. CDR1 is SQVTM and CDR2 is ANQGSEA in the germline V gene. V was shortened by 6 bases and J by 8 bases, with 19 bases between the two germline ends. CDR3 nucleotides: TGCAGCGTACGACAGGAGGAAAACGGGGGCTACACCTTC. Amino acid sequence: CSVRQEENGGYTF.

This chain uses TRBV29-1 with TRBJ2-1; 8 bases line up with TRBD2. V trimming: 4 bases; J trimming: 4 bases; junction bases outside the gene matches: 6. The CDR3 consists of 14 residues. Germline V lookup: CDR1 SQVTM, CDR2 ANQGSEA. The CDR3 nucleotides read TGCAGCGTTGCGGGGGGGCTTGTATACAATGAGCAGTTCTTC. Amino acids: CSVAGGLVYNEQFF.

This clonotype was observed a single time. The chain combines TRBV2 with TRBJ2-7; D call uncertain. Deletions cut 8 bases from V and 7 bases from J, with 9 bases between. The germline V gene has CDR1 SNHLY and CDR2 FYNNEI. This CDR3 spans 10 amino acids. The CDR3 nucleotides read TGTGCCAGCCGCCTTCTGGAGCAGTACGTC. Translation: CASRLLEQYV.

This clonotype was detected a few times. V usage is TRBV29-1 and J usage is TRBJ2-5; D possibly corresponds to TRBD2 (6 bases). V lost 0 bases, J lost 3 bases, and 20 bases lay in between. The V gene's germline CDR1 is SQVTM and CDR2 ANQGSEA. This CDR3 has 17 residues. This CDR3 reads CSVEDLGWHTGEETQYF. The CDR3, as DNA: TGCAGCGTTGAAGATCTGGGGTGGCACACGGGGGAAGAGACCCAGTACTTC.

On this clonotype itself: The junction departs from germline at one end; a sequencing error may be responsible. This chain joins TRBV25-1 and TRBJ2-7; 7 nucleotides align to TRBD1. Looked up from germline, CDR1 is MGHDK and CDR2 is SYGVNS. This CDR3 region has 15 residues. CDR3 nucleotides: TGCGCCAGCAGTGTCCGGGACAGACCAGGCGACGAGCAGCACTTC. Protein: CASSVRDRPGDEQHF.

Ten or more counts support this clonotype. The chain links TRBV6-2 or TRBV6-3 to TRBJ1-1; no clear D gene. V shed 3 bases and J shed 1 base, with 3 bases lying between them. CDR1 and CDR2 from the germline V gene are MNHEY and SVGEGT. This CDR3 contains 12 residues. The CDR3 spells CASSYENTEAFF. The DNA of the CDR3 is TGTGCCAGCAGTTATGAGAACACTGAAGCTTTCTTT.

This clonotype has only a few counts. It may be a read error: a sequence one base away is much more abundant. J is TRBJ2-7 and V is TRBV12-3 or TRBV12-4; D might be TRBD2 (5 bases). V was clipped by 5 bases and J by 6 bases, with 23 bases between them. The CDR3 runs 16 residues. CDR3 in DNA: TGTGCCAGCAGTCCCTCCTCCGGGGAGTCAAGCTGCGAGCAGTACTTC. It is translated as CASSPSSGESSCEQYF.

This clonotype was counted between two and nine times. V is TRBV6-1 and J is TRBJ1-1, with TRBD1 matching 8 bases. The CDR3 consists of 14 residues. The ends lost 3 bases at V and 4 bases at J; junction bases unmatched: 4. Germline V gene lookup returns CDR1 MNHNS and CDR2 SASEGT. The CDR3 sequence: CASSDPGTGTEAFF. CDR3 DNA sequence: TGTGCCAGCAGTGACCCTGGGACAGGCACTGAAGCTTTCTTT.